The entry below gives a single TCR beta chain sequence along with its context. Its antigen is currently unknown. This entry comes from a study of beta chain features in type 1 diabetes. Study-level points and caveats: Researchers report that Type 1 diabetes patients had moderately but significantly shorter TCRB CDR3s across all four CD4+ subsets. Short templates might get an advantage during PCR, and this would be equal in patients and controls.

Reverse transcribing all isolated RNA meant expressed TCRB transcripts were sequenced. Libraries were prepared by immunoSEQ multiplex PCR; TCRdb keeps only in-frame clonotypes and omits some of them. The sample lists about 140,000 clones, roughly 9.3% occurring once. Each of the CD4+ naive, central memory, regulatory and stem cell-like memory populations was sorted via CD45RO/CCR7/CD25/CD127/CD95/CD27. The clonotype originates from a middle-aged woman in good health. Sequencing used central memory CD4+ T cells from blood.

CDR3 region: CASSSPSGGPETQYF. CDR3 nucleotides: TGCGCCAGCAGCTCCCCTAGCGGGGGGCCGGAGACCCAGTACTTC. The chain is built from TRBV5-1 and TRBJ2-5; 11 bases match TRBD2. Germline V gene sequence: CDR1 SGHRS, CDR2 YFSETQ. The CDR3 has 15 amino acids. The V segment lost 3 bases and the J segment 5 bases; nucleotides outside the gene matches: 6.